This T cell receptor (beta chain) was sequenced during a study of identical twins' blood T cells. The study's findings and limits: Twin repertoire similarity may partly reflect shared environment. Shared CDR3 clonotype counts between two donors mainly tracked the product of their cloneset sizes, twins included. Top TCRbeta clonotypes were shared more with twin than unrelated donors.

This clonotype has more than one count but fewer than ten. The antigen is unknown. TCRdb reanalysed the 5' RACE reads using MiXCR and keeps one entry per CDR3 protein. The sample includes roughly 340,000 distinct CDR3 sequences, about 28% of them seen just once. The CDR3 length is 19 residues. Losses at the gene ends were 1 base for V and 1 base for J; bases not matched to a gene: 15. Germline lookup yields CDR1 SGHAT and CDR2 FQNNGV. This receptor was obtained from a woman aged 18 to 55 in good health. V usage is TRBV11-2 and J usage is TRBJ1-1; 7 bases are shared with TRBD1. Material: PBMCs. The CDR3 spells CASSLVPYRGSLRNTEAFF. CDR3 sequence (DNA): TGTGCCAGCAGCTTAGTTCCCTACAGGGGAAGTCTAAGGAACACTGAAGCTTTCTTT.